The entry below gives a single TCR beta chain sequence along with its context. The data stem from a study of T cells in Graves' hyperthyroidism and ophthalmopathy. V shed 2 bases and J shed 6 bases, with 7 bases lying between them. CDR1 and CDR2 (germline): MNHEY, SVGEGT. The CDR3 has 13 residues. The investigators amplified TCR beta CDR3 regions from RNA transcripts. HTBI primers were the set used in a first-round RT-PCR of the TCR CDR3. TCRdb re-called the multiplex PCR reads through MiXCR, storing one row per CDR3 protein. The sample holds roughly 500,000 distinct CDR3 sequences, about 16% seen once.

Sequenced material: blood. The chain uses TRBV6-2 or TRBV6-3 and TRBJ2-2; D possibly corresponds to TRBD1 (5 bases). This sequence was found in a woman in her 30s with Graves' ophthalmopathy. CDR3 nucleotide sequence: TGTGCCAGCAGTTACCAGGGCCCCGGGGAGCTGTTTTTT. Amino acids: CASSYQGPGELFF.